One and the same sample provided the 15 T cell receptor beta chains below, sequenced in a study of blood T cell repertoires in COVID-19. Sequencing used immunoSEQ multiplex PCR; TCRdb keeps in-frame clones, though not all of them. The sample has around 69,000 clones, roughly 84% seen once. Sequenced material: peripheral blood. These receptor sequences come from a man between 50 and 59 years old with active COVID-19.

The chain has TRBV5-8 and TRBJ1-2, with a possible D match to TRBD1 (6 bases). Germline assignment: CDR1 SGHTS and CDR2 YDEGEE. The CDR3 loop spans 15 amino acids. The V gene lost 4 bases and the J gene lost 4 bases, with 17 bases spanning the gap. Here the CDR3 DNA reads TGTGCCAGCAGCCACGCCGGCAGGGGACCCTATGGCTACACCTTC. It translates to CASSHAGRGPYGYTF.

J is TRBJ1-6 and V is TRBV7-9; 7 nucleotides line up with TRBD1. The V gene's germline CDR1 is SEHNR and CDR2 FQNEAQ (reference sequence). The CDR3 has 15 amino acids. V shed 5 bases, J shed 7 bases, and the junction held 8 bases outside the gene matches. CDR3 in amino acids: CASSKGGAENSPLHF. Here the CDR3 DNA reads TGTGCCAGCAGCAAAGGGGGCGCGGAAAATTCACCCCTCCACTTT.

V usage is TRBV5-4 and J usage is TRBJ2-3, with 12 nucleotides matching TRBD2. Germline lookup yields CDR1 SGHNT and CDR2 YYREEE (reference sequence). Losses at the gene ends were 4 bases for V and 5 bases for J; bases not matched to a gene: 2. The CDR3 sequence is 14 residues long. The CDR3 loop reads CASSMTSGGDTQYF. The CDR3 bases are TGTGCCAGCAGCATGACTAGCGGGGGAGATACGCAGTATTTT.

The genes are TRBV3-1 (or the pseudogene TRBV3-2) and TRBJ2-3; D is possibly TRBD2 (6 bases). Germline CDR1 LGHDT, CDR2 YNNKEL (reference sequence). The CDR3 loop spans 15 amino acids. The V end lost 7 bases, the J end lost 2 bases, and 16 bases lay between the germline ends. The CDR3 DNA sequence: TGTGCCAGCACCTATAGCGGCACTTCCACAGATACGCAGTATTTT. This translates into CASTYSGTSTDTQYF.

Here the CDR3 reads CASSEPTRGGLAGVLNEQFF. CDR3 coding DNA: TGCGCCAGCAGTGAGCCGACTCGTGGGGGACTAGCGGGAGTCTTAAATGAGCAGTTCTTC. V usage is TRBV10-2 and J usage is TRBJ2-1; the match to TRBD2 covers 14 bases. The CDR3 spans 20 residues. After removal of 2 bases from V and 7 bases from J, the junction contained 16 bases not matched to a gene. Germline V gene sequence: CDR1 WSHSY, CDR2 SAAADI.

V gene TRBV2 combines with J gene TRBJ2-3; D not resolved. The germline CDR1 and CDR2 sequences are SNHLY and FYNNEI. The CDR3 loop spans 13 amino acids. Trimming took 7 bases from V and 2 from J, leaving 10 bases between them. In nucleotides, the CDR3 is TGTGCCAGCAAGATTCGACTCACAGATACGCAGTATTTT. Translating it yields CASKIRLTDTQYF. The full variable domain, in which reference TRBV2 and TRBJ2-3 provide the parts outside the CDR3, is EPEVTQTPSHQVTQMGQEVILRCVPISNHLYFYWYRQILGQKVEFLVSFYNNEISEKSEIFDDQFSVERPDGSNFTLKIRSTKLEDSAMYFCASKIRLTDTQYFGPGTRLTVL.

The chain recombines TRBV5-1 with TRBJ1-2; 7 nucleotides agree with TRBD1. Unmatched junction bases numbered 21, after V lost 4 bases and J lost 6 bases. The CDR3 spans 18 residues. Germline V lookup: CDR1 SGHRS, CDR2 YFSETQ. The CDR3 protein is CASSTWDSLLGVVDGYTF. In DNA form, the CDR3 reads TGCGCCAGCAGCACCTGGGACAGCCTCCTCGGAGTGGTTGATGGCTACACCTTC.

The chain recombines TRBV5-1 with TRBJ1-2; 7 nucleotides agree with TRBD1. This CDR3 region has 16 residues. Per the germline V gene, CDR1 is SGHRS and CDR2 is YFSETQ. The J segment lost 5 bases and the V segment lost 0 bases, leaving 10 bases of the junction unmatched. CDR3 nucleotides: TGCGCCAGCAGCTTGGCGTCCGGGACAGCCACTTATGGCTACACCTTC. This codes for CASSLASGTATYGYTF.

The chain couples TRBV3-1 (or the pseudogene TRBV3-2) to TRBJ1-1, with D unclear. Trimming cost V 7 bases and J 4 bases, with 13 bases left between them. Per germline, CDR1 LGHDT and CDR2 YNNKEL (reference sequence). This CDR3 spans 13 amino acids. This CDR3 reads CASTPLRSTEAFF. For the CDR3, the DNA is TGTGCCAGCACCCCCCTCCGGAGCACTGAAGCTTTCTTT.

The chain couples TRBV30 to TRBJ1-6; no firm D call. Germline V gene sequence: CDR1 GTSNPN, CDR2 SVGIG (reference sequence). The CDR3 is 13 amino acids. Trimming removed 5 bases at V and 10 bases at J, with 15 bases between. CDR3 nucleotide sequence: TGTGCCTGGGCCATGGGCAGTGTATCACCCCTCCACTTT. This translates into CAWAMGSVSPLHF.

The chain carries TRBV30 and TRBJ2-1; D may be TRBD2 (5 bases). This CDR3 region has 15 residues. The V and J ends lost 2 bases and 3 bases respectively, with 14 bases between them. Germline CDR1 GTSNPN, CDR2 SVGIG (reference sequence). The CDR3 here is CAWSSASGIYNEQFF. The CDR3 coding sequence is TGTGCCTGGAGTTCCGCAAGCGGTATCTACAATGAGCAGTTCTTC.

In this sample, this clone turned up a few times. J is TRBJ2-7 and V is TRBV6-5, with D unresolved. CDR1 and CDR2 from the germline V gene are MNHEY and SVGAGI. V was trimmed by 6 bases and J by 3 bases, leaving 6 bases between them. The CDR3 is made up of 11 amino acids. CDR3 DNA: TGTGCCAGCAGATCAGGCTACGAGCAGTACGTC. Its translation: CASRSGYEQYV.

V is TRBV2 and J is TRBJ2-1; tentatively, D is TRBD2 (6 bases). Trimming removed 2 bases at V and 4 bases at J, with 12 bases between. Germline V gives CDR1 SNHLY, CDR2 FYNNEI. This CDR3 spans 15 amino acids. The CDR3 region is CASSEPAGTYNEQFF. The CDR3 DNA is TGTGCCAGCAGTGAACCCGCGGGGACTTACAATGAGCAGTTCTTC. Filled out from reference TRBV2 and TRBJ2-1, the complete variable domain reads EPEVTQTPSHQVTQMGQEVILRCVPISNHLYFYWYRQILGQKVEFLVSFYNNEISEKSEIFDDQFSVERPDGSNFTLKIRSTKLEDSAMYFCASSEPAGTYNEQFFGPGTRLTVL.

The chain employs TRBV5-5 and TRBJ1-1; D not resolved. Germline V gene data show CDR1 as SGHKS and CDR2 as YYEKEE (reference sequence). V was clipped by 1 base and J by 7 bases, with 14 bases between them. The CDR3 contains 14 residues. The CDR3 region is CASSLRVSPGEAFF. CDR3 coding DNA: TGTGCCAGCAGCTTGCGGGTCTCTCCGGGTGAAGCTTTCTTT.

The chain has TRBV6-1 and TRBJ1-5; D not certain. CDR1 and CDR2 from the germline V gene are MNHNS and SASEGT. This CDR3 region has 14 residues. Deletions cut 2 bases from V and 3 bases from J, with 8 bases between. The CDR3 sequence: CASSELEFNQPQHF. CDR3 DNA sequence: TGTGCCAGCAGTGAATTGGAGTTCAATCAGCCCCAGCATTTT.